One and the same sample provided the 31 T cell receptor beta chains below, sequenced in a study of shared clonotypes between healthy human individuals. Clones were sequenced by immunoSEQ multiplex PCR, and TCRdb holds only the in-frame ones, with some missing. The repertoire holds about 600,000 clones, with more than 95% as singletons. Sequenced: naive CD4+ T cells sorted from blood. Documented subset: CD45RA+ positively selected. The origin of the receptors is a woman aged 30 to 39 in good health.

V gene TRBV25-1 combines with J gene TRBJ2-5, with TRBD1 as a possible D gene (6 bases). Germline V gives CDR1 MGHDK, CDR2 SYGVNS. This CDR3 spans 15 amino acids. The V gene lost 5 bases and the J gene lost 2 bases, with 15 bases spanning the gap. The CDR3 loop reads CASSSALGTQETQYF. CDR3 coding DNA: TGTGCCAGCAGTAGTGCCCTCGGGACACAAGAGACCCAGTACTTC.

This rearrangement joins TRBV2 to TRBJ2-7; 7 bases are shared with TRBD2. Losses at the gene ends were 6 bases for V and 5 bases for J; bases not matched to a gene: 13. CDR1 is SNHLY and CDR2 is FYNNEI in the germline V gene. The CDR3 has 15 residues. CDR3 loop: CASSEGGSPSNEQYF. CDR3 coding DNA: TGTGCCAGCAGCGAGGGCGGGAGTCCATCCAACGAGCAGTACTTC.

The genes are TRBV7-3 and TRBJ2-3, with 8 bases matching TRBD2. The CDR3 loop spans 13 amino acids. CDR1 and CDR2 (germline): SGHTA, FQGTGA. With 3 bases clipped from V and 6 bases from J, the junction kept 2 bases outside the gene matches. CDR3 region: CASSLRGDDTQYF. CDR3 nucleotides: TGTGCCAGCAGCTTGCGGGGGGACGATACGCAGTATTTT.

This chain links TRBV9 with TRBJ2-2, with D unresolved. This CDR3 spans 16 amino acids. V was pared by 0 bases and J by 4 bases, with 13 bases between. Per germline, CDR1 SGDLS and CDR2 YYNGEE. CDR3 region: CASSVGSPRITGELFF. The CDR3 nucleotides are TGTGCCAGCAGCGTAGGGAGTCCTAGGATCACCGGGGAGCTGTTTTTT.

V gene TRBV27 combines with J gene TRBJ2-3, with D possibly being TRBD1 (5 bases). Germline CDR1 MNHEY, CDR2 SMNVEV (reference sequence). This CDR3 has 15 residues. Trimming took 4 bases from V and 0 from J, leaving 11 bases between them. CDR3 nucleotides: TGTGCCAGCAGTTCTACAGGATTAAGCACAGATACGCAGTATTTT. Its translation is CASSSTGLSTDTQYF.

The CDR3 bases are TGCGCCAGCCGAAGGACTGGGGTGAACACCGGGGAGCTGTTTTTT. It yields the protein CASRRTGVNTGELFF. The chain combines TRBV5-1 with TRBJ2-2, with D possibly TRBD2 on 5 matching bases. The CDR3 is 15 amino acids. CDR1 SGHRS and CDR2 YFSETQ come from the germline V gene. The V end was cut by 7 bases, the J end by 1 base, with 14 bases between.

V gene TRBV19 combines with J gene TRBJ1-4; 7 positions agree with TRBD1. Per germline, CDR1 LNHDA and CDR2 SQIVND (reference sequence). Trimming cost V 3 bases and J 1 base; bases outside gene matches: 5. The CDR3 is 16 residues long. This CDR3 reads CASSMSTGKTNEKLFF. CDR3 nucleotides: TGTGCCAGTAGTATGTCGACAGGGAAAACTAATGAAAAACTGTTTTTT.

The rearrangement joins TRBV28 to TRBJ2-7; a possible D gene is TRBD2 (5 bases). V was pared by 4 bases and J by 3 bases, with 16 bases between. The CDR3 sequence is 15 residues long. CDR1 is MDHEN, CDR2 SYDVKM, per germline. Written as DNA, the CDR3 is TGTGCCAGCAGTTCCGCAGGCGAGGGTCACTACGAGCAGTACTTC. It encodes CASSSAGEGHYEQYF.

The J gene is TRBJ2-7, the V gene TRBV11-2, with D hard to call. Germline CDR1 SGHAT, CDR2 FQNNGV. With 5 bases removed from V and 4 bases from J, the gap between germline ends came to 9 bases. This CDR3 spans 12 amino acids. Here the CDR3 DNA reads TGTGCCAGCAGCCCTCGCAGATACGAGCAGTACTTC. Protein: CASSPRRYEQYF.

This clone is a singleton in its sample. The chain is built from TRBV6-1 and TRBJ2-5, with 7 bases aligning to TRBD1. Germline V CDR1 and CDR2: MNHNS, SASEGT. V trimming: 6 bases; J trimming: 6 bases; junction bases outside the gene matches: 7. CDR3 length equals 13 residues. The CDR3: CASRETGIQTQYF. The CDR3 DNA reads TGTGCCAGCAGGGAGACAGGGATCCAGACCCAGTACTTC.

The chain has TRBV13 and TRBJ2-7, with 13 bases matching TRBD2. The CDR3 runs 16 residues. Germline assignment: CDR1 PRHDT and CDR2 FYEKMQ (reference sequence). J was trimmed by 2 bases and V by 4 bases; bases with no gene match: 5. CDR3: CASSSAGTSGTYEQYF. CDR3 DNA: TGTGCCAGCAGCTCAGCCGGGACTAGCGGGACCTACGAGCAGTACTTC.

This chain links TRBV28 with TRBJ2-3, with TRBD2 identical over 9 bases. The junction had 5 bases not matched to a gene; V was cut back by 5 bases and J by 5 bases. Germline V gene sequence: CDR1 MDHEN, CDR2 SYDVKM. The CDR3 contains 14 residues. CDR3 amino acids: CASSTNSGRDTQYF. CDR3 DNA: TGTGCCAGCAGTACGAATAGCGGGAGAGATACGCAGTATTTT.

The chain employs TRBV5-1 and TRBJ2-5; TRBD2 matches 7 bases. CDR1 and CDR2 (germline): SGHRS, YFSETQ. This CDR3 has 16 residues. V was clipped by 0 bases and J by 4 bases; unmatched bases: 9. The CDR3 nucleotides are TGCGCCAGCAGCTTGGTCCCCGCGGGAGCCCTAGAGACCCAGTACTTC. Its protein product is CASSLVPAGALETQYF.

The rearrangement links TRBV4-1 to TRBJ2-2, with 13 bases lining up with TRBD2. The CDR3 covers 18 residues. The V and J ends lost 4 bases and 4 bases, in that order; junction bases with no gene match: 9. From germline, CDR1 is MGHRA and CDR2 YSYEKL. CDR3 DNA: TGCGCCAGCAGCCCGAGGACTAGCGGGAGTGGTCGCACCGGGGAGCTGTTTTTT. Translation gives CASSPRTSGSGRTGELFF.

The V and J genes are TRBV30 and TRBJ2-2; unclear D gene. The CDR3 contains 14 residues. The V gene's germline CDR1 is GTSNPN and CDR2 SVGIG (reference sequence). V lost 7 bases to trimming and J lost 3 bases, with 15 bases between them. CDR3 region: CASKGPRYTGELFF. The DNA for the CDR3 is TGTGCCTCTAAAGGGCCGCGTTACACCGGGGAGCTGTTTTTT. Complete variable domain (other parts from reference TRBV30 and TRBJ2-2): SQTIHQWPATLVQPVGSPLSLECTVEGTSNPNLYWYRQAAGRGLQLLFYSVGIGQISSEVPQNLSASRPQDRQFILSSKKLLLSDSGFYLCASKGPRYTGELFFGEGSRLTVL.

V usage is TRBV4-2 and J usage is TRBJ2-1; the D is unclear. The V and J ends lost 5 bases and 4 bases respectively, with 21 bases between them. The CDR3 has 17 amino acids. Germline V gene data show CDR1 as LGHNA and CDR2 as YNFKEQ. The CDR3 nucleotides read TGTGCCAGCAGCTTACCCCACGTTGCAAATCCGTACAATGAGCAGTTCTTC. The encoded protein is CASSLPHVANPYNEQFF.

This chain uses TRBV7-8 with TRBJ2-7; D is tentatively TRBD1 or TRBD2 (5 bases each). V shed 2 bases and J shed 2 bases, with 16 bases lying between them. The germline CDR1 and CDR2 sequences are SGHVS and FQNEAQ. The CDR3 totals 16 residues. CDR3 nucleotides: TGTGCCAGCAGCTTAAGTCAGGGACGGCCTCCCTACGAGCAGTACTTC. Encoded protein: CASSLSQGRPPYEQYF.

V usage is TRBV2 and J usage is TRBJ2-7, with D uncertain. Trimming removed 4 bases from V and 5 bases from J, with 15 bases in between. Germline values: CDR1 SNHLY, CDR2 FYNNEI. This CDR3 has 14 amino acids. The CDR3 DNA follows: TGTGCCAGCAGTGCCCGACCACAACCCAACGAGCAGTACTTC. As protein: CASSARPQPNEQYF.

This sequence joins TRBV5-8 and TRBJ2-3; D call uncertain. V dropped 4 bases and J dropped 2 bases, with 5 bases sitting between them. Looked up from germline, CDR1 is SGHTS and CDR2 is YDEGEE. The CDR3 has 12 amino acids. The CDR3 DNA follows: TGTGCCAGCAGCGGGGACACAGATACGCAGTATTTT. Protein sequence: CASSGDTDTQYF.

The gene calls are TRBV30 and TRBJ1-5; TRBD1 is a possible D gene (6 bases). Germline V gene lookup returns CDR1 GTSNPN and CDR2 SVGIG (reference sequence). Trimming pared 7 bases from V and 5 bases from J, leaving 18 bases between. This CDR3 has 14 residues. The CDR3 bases are TGTGCCTTCACGACTCAGGGGCGACATCAGCCCCAGCATTTT. Amino acid sequence: CAFTTQGRHQPQHF. Supplemented by reference TRBV30 and TRBJ1-5, the full variable domain reads SQTIHQWPATLVQPVGSPLSLECTVEGTSNPNLYWYRQAAGRGLQLLFYSVGIGQISSEVPQNLSASRPQDRQFILSSKKLLLSDSGFYLCAFTTQGRHQPQHFGDGTRLSIL.

The chain links TRBV18 to TRBJ2-5, with TRBD2 matching over 9 bases. J lost 5 bases, V lost 4 bases, and 14 bases had no gene match. There are 17 residues in the CDR3. Germline assignment: CDR1 KGHSH and CDR2 LQKENI. The CDR3 is CASSQVAGVTGAETQYF. CDR3 DNA: TGTGCCAGCTCACAGGTAGCGGGAGTAACTGGGGCGGAGACCCAGTACTTC.

This chain uses TRBV6-5 with TRBJ2-1; a weak D match, TRBD1 (6 bases). The CDR3 runs to 15 residues. Germline loops: CDR1 MNHEY, CDR2 SVGAGI. V lost 4 bases, J lost 3 bases, and 13 bases lay in between. CDR3 region: CASSFDRYGYNEQFF. The CDR3 DNA follows: TGTGCCAGCAGTTTCGACAGGTATGGCTACAATGAGCAGTTCTTC.

The J gene is TRBJ1-1, the V gene TRBV30; D gene uncertain. Germline V gene sequence: CDR1 GTSNPN, CDR2 SVGIG (reference sequence). Between the trimmed V and J ends, which lost 2 bases and 0 bases, there was a span of 7 bases. The CDR3 is made up of 13 amino acids. The CDR3 protein is CAWSRDLNTEAFF. The CDR3 DNA is TGTGCCTGGAGTAGGGATTTGAACACTGAAGCTTTCTTT.

The V gene is TRBV5-5, the J gene TRBJ2-7, with 12 bases fitting TRBD2. After removal of 3 bases from V and 6 bases from J, the junction contained 10 bases not matched to a gene. The germline CDR1 and CDR2 sequences are SGHKS and YYEKEE (reference sequence). The CDR3 totals 16 residues. The DNA for the CDR3 is TGTGCCAGCAGCTACCCCGGGACTAGCGGGCTCGGCGAGCAGTACTTC. The encoded protein is CASSYPGTSGLGEQYF.

The V call is TRBV18, the J call TRBJ2-6, with D perhaps TRBD1 (5 bases). The V and J ends lost 3 bases and 0 bases respectively, with 9 bases between them. Germline V CDR1 and CDR2: KGHSH, LQKENI. This CDR3 has 16 amino acids. The CDR3 sequence is CASSPRDSSGANVLTF. CDR3 sequence (DNA): TGTGCCAGCTCACCTAGAGACAGCTCTGGGGCCAACGTCCTGACTTTC.

This sequence joins TRBV28 and TRBJ1-2; D is possibly TRBD1 (6 bases). Between the trimmed V and J ends, which lost 2 bases and 4 bases, there was a span of 26 bases. The CDR3 is 19 amino acids. Germline V gives CDR1 MDHEN, CDR2 SYDVKM. The CDR3: CASSLGGPPGGHLGYGYTF. The CDR3, as DNA: TGTGCCAGCAGTTTAGGGGGCCCCCCCGGAGGGCACTTAGGCTATGGCTACACCTTC.

This chain joins TRBV2 and TRBJ1-5, with a possible D match to TRBD1 (5 bases). Trimming took off 1 base at V and 4 bases at J, with 11 bases between the two ends. The CDR3 covers 15 residues. Germline loops: CDR1 SNHLY, CDR2 FYNNEI. CDR3 residues: CASSEGTAGNQPQHF. The CDR3 region has the DNA TGTGCCAGCAGTGAAGGTACCGCAGGGAATCAGCCCCAGCATTTT.

As for this clone: Other DNA sequences in this specimen translate into the identical CDR3. The chain is built from TRBV7-2 and TRBJ2-3, with TRBD2 matching 10 bases. CDR1 and CDR2 from the germline V gene are SGHTA and FQGNSA. This CDR3 has 15 amino acids. V lost 1 base to trimming and J lost 3 bases; unmatched junction nucleotides: 1. Here the CDR3 DNA reads TGTGCCAGCAGCTTAGGACTAGCGGGTACAGATACGCAGTATTTT. As protein: CASSLGLAGTDTQYF.

This clone was seen a single time. The chain couples TRBV5-4 to TRBJ2-7; D is perhaps TRBD2 (8 bases). In germline, CDR1 is SGHNT, CDR2 YYREEE (reference sequence). This CDR3 has 17 residues. Trimming stripped 4 bases from V and 4 bases from J, with 24 bases between. CDR3 protein: CASSPARGSGSSYEQYF. In nucleotides, the CDR3 is TGTGCCAGCAGCCCAGCCAGGGGGAGCGGGAGTTCTTACGAGCAGTACTTC.

The V gene is TRBV6-1, the J gene TRBJ2-7; the D gene is possibly TRBD1 (6 bases). The CDR3 totals 15 residues. The germline gives CDR1 MNHNS, CDR2 SASEGT. The V end lost 2 bases, the J end lost 3 bases, and 14 bases lay between the germline ends. In DNA, the CDR3 is TGTGCCAGCAGTGAATTCTGGGACACAATCTACGAGCAGTACTTC. The encoded protein is CASSEFWDTIYEQYF.

V usage is TRBV5-1 and J usage is TRBJ2-5, with 9 bases identical to TRBD2. V lost 4 bases, J lost 5 bases, and 9 bases stayed unmatched. CDR3 length: 15 amino acids. In germline, CDR1 is SGHRS, CDR2 YFSETQ. Here the CDR3 DNA reads TGCGCCAGCAGCGTGCGGGAGGGGGAGAAGGAGACCCAGTACTTC. It encodes CASSVREGEKETQYF.